Given below is one TCR beta chain in context. Its antigen is not identified. Sequencing used immunoSEQ multiplex PCR; TCRdb keeps in-frame clones, though not all of them. The sample consists of 110,000 or so clones, more than 70% of them appearing once. The data were taken from a study of T cell responses to AZD1222 COVID-19 vaccine. Overall study findings and caveats: Clonal diversity may have been underestimated in mostly white British donors.

The sequence was obtained from an adult who received the AZD1222 COVID-19 vaccine. The starting material was peripheral blood, obtained 28 days after the second AZD1222 dose.

The CDR3 DNA follows: TGTGCCAGCAGCCGGGACAGAGTCACCGGGGAGCTGTTTTTT. This sequence encodes CASSRDRVTGELFF. The chain links TRBV14 to TRBJ2-2; TRBD1 matches 7 bases. Germline lookup yields CDR1 SGHDN and CDR2 FVKESK. There are 14 residues in the CDR3. Trimming took 4 bases from V and 4 from J; bases not matched to a gene: 3.